The present entry profiles one T cell receptor beta chain with its context. Its specificity is unknown. This sample is part of a study of vaccination and CD4 T cells after COVID-19. The Oncomine TCR Beta short-read assay was applied to DNA of cultured CD4+ T cells. TCRdb analysed the PCR reads with MiXCR anew, one entry per CDR3 protein. Among some 18,000 distinct CDR3 sequences listed, about three fifths were seen once. Indicated treatment: roughly ten-day PBMC culture with coronavirus spike peptide pools or control peptides (ViraFEST assay). Wells contained two million PBMCs each, and these were cultured with roughly 10 IU/ml IL-2 and about 9 ug/ml peptide pools. The CDR3 extends over 13 amino acids. Trimming took 7 bases from V and 8 from J; bases not matched to a gene: 6. Per the germline V gene, CDR1 is ENHRY and CDR2 is SYGVKD.

The sample was CD4+ T cells from blood, cultured in vitro, taken before SARS-CoV-2 vaccination. The chain uses TRBV10-3 and TRBJ2-1; TRBD2 matches at 9 bases. This receptor was obtained from a human donor who had recovered from COVID-19. This CDR3 reads CAINPGLADEQFF. The CDR3 DNA sequence: TGTGCCATCAATCCGGGACTAGCCGATGAGCAGTTCTTC.